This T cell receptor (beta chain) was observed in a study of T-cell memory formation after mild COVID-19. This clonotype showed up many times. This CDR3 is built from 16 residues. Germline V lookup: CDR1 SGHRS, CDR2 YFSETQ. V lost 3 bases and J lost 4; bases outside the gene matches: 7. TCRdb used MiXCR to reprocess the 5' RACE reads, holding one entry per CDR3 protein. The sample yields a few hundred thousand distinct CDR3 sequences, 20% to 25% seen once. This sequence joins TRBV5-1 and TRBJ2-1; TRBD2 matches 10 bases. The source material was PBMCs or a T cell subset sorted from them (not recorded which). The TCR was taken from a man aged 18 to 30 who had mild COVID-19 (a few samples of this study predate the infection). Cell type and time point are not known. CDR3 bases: TGCGCCAGCAGCTCCTCCCTAGCGGGGGTATACAATGAGCAGTTCTTC. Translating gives CASSSSLAGVYNEQFF.